This T cell receptor beta chain emerged from a study of blood T cells in healthy people across ages. Overall study findings and caveats: The donors' CMV status was not determined, possibly confounding changes in expanded clonotypes. The recorded TCR beta diversity per million T cells decreased in a roughly linear manner with age.

This clonotype was detected a few times. Its specificity is not known. Alongside a J-beta primer mix, a sample-barcoded 5' primer served in a second PCR lasting about 7 to 12 cycles. In TCRdb, the 5' RACE reads were re-called with MiXCR into one record per CDR3 protein. The data contain 870,000 or so distinct CDR3 sequences, around 30% of them singletons. Total RNA extraction produced at least 5 micrograms (per sample) for the study. Trimming pared 5 bases from V and 5 bases from J, leaving 18 bases between. CDR3 length equals 15 residues. Germline CDR1 is SGHTA and CDR2 is FQGNSA. Sequencing was performed on blood. The receptor was derived from a woman aged 80 or over in good health. This chain uses TRBV7-2 with TRBJ1-2; TRBD1 might be the D (6 bases). CDR3 protein: CASSGQRGKGYGYTF. As DNA, the CDR3 is TGTGCCAGCAGCGGACAGCGGGGAAAAGGTTATGGCTACACCTTC.